These 4 T cell receptor beta chains came from one sample sequenced in a study of shared clonotypes between healthy human individuals. Measured with immunoSEQ multiplex PCR; TCRdb has only the in-frame clones, and not every one. This table has some 2.1 million clones, approximately 95% appearing once. The sequenced material came from naive CD4+ T cells sorted from blood. Documented subset: CD45RA+ positively selected. Receptors were obtained from a man aged 18 to 29 in good health.

This clone was seen just once. The V call is TRBV7-2, the J call TRBJ2-7; D possibly matches TRBD1 or TRBD2 (7 bases each). CDR1 is SGHTA and CDR2 is FQGNSA in the germline V gene. The CDR3 sequence is 15 residues long. The V and J ends lost 1 base and 6 bases respectively, with 16 bases between them. CDR3 region: CASSLEGRGRVEQYF. The CDR3 region has the DNA TGTGCCAGCAGCTTAGAGGGCAGGGGGAGGGTCGAGCAGTACTTC. Variable domain in full (rest from reference TRBV7-2 and TRBJ2-7): GAGVSQSPSNKVTEKGKDVELRCDPISGHTALYWYRQSLGQGLEFLIYFQGNSAPDKSGLPSDRFSAERTGGSVSTLTIQRTQQEDSAVYLCASSLEGRGRVEQYFGPGTRLTVT.

The chain uses TRBV7-8 and TRBJ1-6; D is uncertain. Germline V gene data show CDR1 as SGHVS and CDR2 as FQNEAQ. Trimming took off 2 bases at V and 10 bases at J, with 18 bases between the two ends. CDR3 size: 16 residues. The CDR3 protein is CASSLSPVGPSSPLHF. CDR3 bases: TGTGCCAGCAGCTTATCCCCAGTAGGCCCGTCGTCACCCCTCCACTTT.

Points on this clone: Other DNA sequences from this sample encode an identical CDR3 as well. CDR3 DNA: TGCGCCAGCAGCTTGGGGGAGGCCTACGAGCAGTACTTC. Translated, it gives CASSLGEAYEQYF. The rearrangement uses TRBV5-1 and TRBJ2-7, with TRBD2 as a possible D gene (6 bases). Germline lookup yields CDR1 SGHRS and CDR2 YFSETQ. The CDR3 is made up of 13 amino acids. V was shortened by 0 bases and J by 2 bases, with 6 bases between the two germline ends.

As to this clone: At the DNA level, this CDR3 is encoded by other sequences in the same sample as well. This chain connects TRBV4-3 to TRBJ2-1, with D possibly TRBD1 on 5 matching bases. There are 16 residues in the CDR3. Germline loops: CDR1 LGHNA, CDR2 YSLEER. V was trimmed by 0 bases and J by 4 bases, leaving 13 bases between them. CDR3 sequence reads: CASSQEGAASYNEQFF. In nucleotides, the CDR3 is TGCGCCAGCAGCCAAGAAGGGGCAGCATCTTACAATGAGCAGTTCTTC.